This T cell receptor (beta chain) was captured in a study of T cells in Graves' hyperthyroidism and ophthalmopathy. The trim removed 1 base at V and 4 bases at J, leaving 11 bases unmatched. Germline CDR1 reads GTSNPN; CDR2 reads SVGIG (reference sequence). The CDR3 length is 17 residues. There were TCR beta CDR3 regions amplified from RNA transcripts. When the TCR CDR3 underwent first-round RT-PCR, the HTBI primer set was used. TCRdb reprocessed the multiplex PCR reads with MiXCR, giving one entry per CDR3 protein. Among hundreds of thousands of distinct CDR3 sequences listed, roughly a sixth were seen once. Notes on this clonotype: The antigen is undetermined.

Study results and limitations: Among clonotypes expanded in thyroid above 0.001, most were also found in blood.

Not enrolled were patients with uncontrolled infection, other autoimmune disease, pregnancy or lactation. The origin of this receptor is a woman aged 40 to 49 with Graves' ophthalmopathy. Input material: blood. This sequence joins TRBV30 and TRBJ2-3; 10 positions agree with TRBD1. CDR3 sequence reads: CAWSDLLGQGISDTQYF. In DNA, the CDR3 is TGTGCCTGGAGTGACCTACTGGGACAGGGGATCTCAGATACGCAGTATTTT.